This is a list of T cell receptor beta chains from one sample in a study of cytotoxic CD8 clonotypes in ibrutinib-treated CLL. Profiling relied on immunoSEQ multiplex PCR, and the TCRdb table lists in-frame clones only, not all of them. The sample carries 160,000 or so clones, roughly 86% recorded once. This specimen consisted of PBMCs, obtained after 12 months of ibrutinib treatment. Every receptor here comes from a human donor with chronic lymphocytic leukemia. Each CDR3 is given with its conserved first and last residue. The D gene is left open where the match is weak. Clone size is not always given. Where it is, it says once, few, many or a class for expanded clones.

CDR3 protein	CDR3 DNA	V gene	J gene	D gene	clone size
CASTLGGSGELFF	TGTGCCAGCACCCTGGGGGGGTCCGGGGAGCTGTTTTTT	TRBV28	TRBJ2-2	TRBD2	once
CASSAAGTPPYEQYF	TGCGCCAGCAGCGCCGCCGGGACGCCCCCCTACGAGCAGTACTTC	TRBV5-1	TRBJ2-7	-	-
CATRGPTGQQETQYF	TGTGCCACCCGAGGGCCTACAGGGCAACAAGAGACCCAGTACTTC	TRBV5-4	TRBJ2-5	-	-
CASSYVGRLFF	TGTGCCAGCAGTTACGTGGGGAGGCTGTTTTTT	TRBV6-5	TRBJ2-2	-	-
CASREGGLSNQPQHF	TGTGCCAGCCGGGAGGGGGGCTTGAGCAATCAGCCCCAGCATTTT	TRBV28	TRBJ1-5	-	-
CASSLPQGYQETQYF	TGTGCCAGCAGCTTACCTCAGGGCTACCAAGAGACCCAGTACTTC	TRBV7-2	TRBJ2-5	-	-
CASGTGYEQYF	TGTGCCAGCGGCACAGGTTACGAGCAGTACTTC	TRBV28	TRBJ2-7	-	-
CASSVVVGPQETQYF	TGTGCCAGCAGCGTAGTGGTAGGGCCTCAAGAGACCCAGTACTTC	TRBV9	TRBJ2-5	-	-
CASSSPQGNDYGYTF	TGTGCCAGCAGCTCCCCACAGGGAAACGACTATGGCTACACCTTC	TRBV5-8	TRBJ1-2	-	-
CASSYLLGGQYEQYF	TGTGCCAGCAGTTACCTTCTCGGGGGTCAATACGAGCAGTACTTC	TRBV6-5	TRBJ2-7	-	-
CASSFSYEQYF	TGTGCCAGCAGCTTCTCCTACGAGCAGTACTTC	TRBV7-2	TRBJ2-7	-	few
CASSLEGGITEAFF	TGTGCCAGCAGCTTAGAAGGGGGCATCACTGAAGCTTTCTTT	TRBV7-9	TRBJ1-1	TRBD1	-
CASSPDREKGYNEQFF	TGTGCCAGCAGCCCCGACAGGGAAAAAGGGTACAATGAGCAGTTCTTC	TRBV7-3	TRBJ2-1	TRBD1	-
CASSVSRRAYEQYF	TGTGCCAGCAGTGTGTCCCGGCGGGCCTACGAGCAGTACTTC	TRBV27	TRBJ2-7	-	once
CASRTEGVSGEKLFF	TGTGCCAGCAGAACGGAAGGGGTTTCGGGTGAAAAACTGTTTTTT	TRBV7-2	TRBJ1-4	-	-
CATETATSNSPLHF	TGTGCCACCGAAACAGCTACCTCTAATTCACCCCTCCACTTT	TRBV6-1	TRBJ1-6	-	-
CASSGSTEQFF	TGTGCCAGCAGTGGAAGTACGGAGCAGTTCTTC	TRBV2	TRBJ2-1	-	-
CASSPRDVVGDTGELFF	TGTGCCAGCAGCCCGCGGGACGTCGTGGGCGACACCGGGGAGCTGTTTTTT	TRBV7-9	TRBJ2-2	-	-